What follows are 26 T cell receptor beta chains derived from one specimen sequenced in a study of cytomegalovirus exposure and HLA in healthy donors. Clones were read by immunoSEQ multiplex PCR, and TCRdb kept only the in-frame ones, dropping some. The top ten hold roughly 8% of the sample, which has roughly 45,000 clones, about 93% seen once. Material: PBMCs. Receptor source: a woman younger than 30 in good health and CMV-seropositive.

This CDR3 is CASSPQPGGPVNTGELFF. CDR3 coding DNA: TGTGCCAGCTCACCCCAACCAGGAGGTCCAGTGAACACCGGGGAGCTGTTTTTT. The V and J genes are TRBV18 and TRBJ2-2, with D maybe TRBD2 (5 bases). Trimming removed 3 bases from V and 1 base from J, with 18 bases in between. CDR1 and CDR2 (germline): KGHSH, LQKENI. The CDR3 runs to 18 residues.

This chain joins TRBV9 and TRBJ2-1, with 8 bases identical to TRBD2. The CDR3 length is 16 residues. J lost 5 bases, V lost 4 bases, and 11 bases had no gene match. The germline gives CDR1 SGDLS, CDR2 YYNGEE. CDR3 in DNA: TGTGCCAGCAGCCCCCGCGGGAGCGGGGGTAACAATGAGCAGTTCTTC. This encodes CASSPRGSGGNNEQFF.

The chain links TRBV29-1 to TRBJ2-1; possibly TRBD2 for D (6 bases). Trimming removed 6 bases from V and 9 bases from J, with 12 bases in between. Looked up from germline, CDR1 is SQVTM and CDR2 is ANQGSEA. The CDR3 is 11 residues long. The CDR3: CSVGTESEQFF. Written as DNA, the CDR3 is TGCAGCGTCGGGACTGAGAGTGAGCAGTTCTTC.

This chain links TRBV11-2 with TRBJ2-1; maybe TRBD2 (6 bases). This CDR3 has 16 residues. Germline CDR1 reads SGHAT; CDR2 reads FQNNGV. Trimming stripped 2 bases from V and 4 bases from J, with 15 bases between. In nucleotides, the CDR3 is TGTGCCAGCAGCTTATCTATCGGGAGCGATTACAATGAGCAGTTCTTC. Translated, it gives CASSLSIGSDYNEQFF.

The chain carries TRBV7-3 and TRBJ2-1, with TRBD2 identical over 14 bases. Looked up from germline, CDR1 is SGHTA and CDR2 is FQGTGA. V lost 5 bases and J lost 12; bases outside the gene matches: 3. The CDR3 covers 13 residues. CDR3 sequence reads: CASSHGLAGGQFF. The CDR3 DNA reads TGTGCCAGCAGCCACGGACTAGCGGGAGGGCAGTTCTTC. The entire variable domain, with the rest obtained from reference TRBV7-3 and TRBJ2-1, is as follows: GAGVSQTPSNKVTEKGKYVELRCDPISGHTALYWYRQSLGQGPEFLIYFQGTGAADDSGLPNDRFFAVRPEGSVSTLKIQRTERGDSAVYLCASSHGLAGGQFFGPGTRLTVL.

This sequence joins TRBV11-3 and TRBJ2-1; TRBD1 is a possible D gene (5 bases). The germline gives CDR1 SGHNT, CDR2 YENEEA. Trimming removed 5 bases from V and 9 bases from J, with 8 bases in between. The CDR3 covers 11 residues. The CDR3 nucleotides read TGTGCCAGCAGCCAAAGGGGTGAGCAGTTCTTC. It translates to CASSQRGEQFF.

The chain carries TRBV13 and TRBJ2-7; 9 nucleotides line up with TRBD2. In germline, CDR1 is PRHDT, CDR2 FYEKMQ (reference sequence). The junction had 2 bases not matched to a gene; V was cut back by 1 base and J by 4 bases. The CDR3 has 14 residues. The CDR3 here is CASSLEGLAYEQYF. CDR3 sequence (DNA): TGTGCCAGCAGCTTAGAGGGACTAGCATACGAGCAGTACTTC.

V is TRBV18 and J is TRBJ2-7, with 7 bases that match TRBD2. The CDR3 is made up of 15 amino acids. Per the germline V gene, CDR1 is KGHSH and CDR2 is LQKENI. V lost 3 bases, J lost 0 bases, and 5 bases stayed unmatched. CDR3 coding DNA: TGTGCCAGCTCACCTTCTAGCGGAAGCTCCTACGAGCAGTACTTC. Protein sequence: CASSPSSGSSYEQYF.

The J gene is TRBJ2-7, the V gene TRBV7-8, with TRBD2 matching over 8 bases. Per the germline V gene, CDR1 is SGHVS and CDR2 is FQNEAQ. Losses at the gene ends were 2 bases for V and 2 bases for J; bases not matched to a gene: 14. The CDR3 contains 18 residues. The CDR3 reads CASSLISGGSGRAYEQYF. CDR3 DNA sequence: TGTGCCAGCAGCTTAATTTCTGGCGGGAGCGGGAGAGCCTACGAGCAGTACTTC.

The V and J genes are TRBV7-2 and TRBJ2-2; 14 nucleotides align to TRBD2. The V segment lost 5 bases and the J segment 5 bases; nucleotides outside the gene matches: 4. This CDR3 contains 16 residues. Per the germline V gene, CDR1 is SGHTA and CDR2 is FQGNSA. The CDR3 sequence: CASSTGLAGVTGELFF. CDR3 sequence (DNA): TGTGCCAGCAGCACGGGACTAGCGGGAGTTACCGGGGAGCTGTTTTTT.

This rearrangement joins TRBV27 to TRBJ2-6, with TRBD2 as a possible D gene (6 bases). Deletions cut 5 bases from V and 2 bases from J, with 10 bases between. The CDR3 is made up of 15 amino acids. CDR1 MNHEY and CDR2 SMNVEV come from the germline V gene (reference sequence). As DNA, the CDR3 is TGTGCCAGCAGTGGGGGGACGGCTGGGGCCAACGTCCTGACTTTC. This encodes CASSGGTAGANVLTF.

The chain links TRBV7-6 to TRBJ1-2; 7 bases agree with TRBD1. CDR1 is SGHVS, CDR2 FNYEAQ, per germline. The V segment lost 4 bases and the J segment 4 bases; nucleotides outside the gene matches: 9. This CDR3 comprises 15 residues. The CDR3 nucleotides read TGTGCCAGCAGCTCTAATCGACAGGGCCTCTATGGCTACACCTTC. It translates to CASSSNRQGLYGYTF.

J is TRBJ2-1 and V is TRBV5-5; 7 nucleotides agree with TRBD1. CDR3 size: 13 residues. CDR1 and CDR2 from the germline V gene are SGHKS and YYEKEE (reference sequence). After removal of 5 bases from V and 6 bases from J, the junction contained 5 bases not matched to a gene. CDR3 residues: CASRYGTVNEQFF. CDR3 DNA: TGTGCCAGCAGATATGGGACAGTCAATGAGCAGTTCTTC.

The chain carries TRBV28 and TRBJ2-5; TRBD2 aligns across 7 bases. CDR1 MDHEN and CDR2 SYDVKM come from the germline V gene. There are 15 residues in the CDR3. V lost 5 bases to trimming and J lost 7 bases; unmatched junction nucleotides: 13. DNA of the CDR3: TGTGCCAGCAGTCACACCTCTAGCGGATTGGGGACCCAGTACTTC. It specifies CASSHTSSGLGTQYF.

The CDR3 region is CASSFVRDSYEQYF. In nucleotides, the CDR3 is TGTGCCAGCAGTTTCGTCAGGGACTCCTACGAGCAGTACTTC. The gene calls are TRBV28 and TRBJ2-7, with D possibly being TRBD1 (5 bases). Per the germline V gene, CDR1 is MDHEN and CDR2 is SYDVKM. This CDR3 is built from 14 residues. Trimming shortened V by 3 bases and J by 0 bases, and 9 bases separated the two germline ends. The variable domain in full, with the rest retrieved from reference TRBV28 and TRBJ2-7, is DVKVTQSSRYLVKRTGEKVFLECVQDMDHENMFWYRQDPGLGLRLIYFSYDVKMKEKGDIPEGYSVSREKKERFSLILESASTNQTSMYLCASSFVRDSYEQYFGPGTRLTVT.

The CDR3 DNA reads as TGTGCCAGCAGTGAATGGGACAGGGGGATCTATGGCTACACCTTC. Translated, it gives CASSEWDRGIYGYTF. V usage is TRBV25-1 and J usage is TRBJ1-2, with TRBD1 matching 11 bases. The germline V gene encodes CDR1 MGHDK and CDR2 SYGVNS. There are 15 residues in the CDR3. Germline trimming cut 1 base from V and 4 bases from J; bases unmatched to any gene: 2.

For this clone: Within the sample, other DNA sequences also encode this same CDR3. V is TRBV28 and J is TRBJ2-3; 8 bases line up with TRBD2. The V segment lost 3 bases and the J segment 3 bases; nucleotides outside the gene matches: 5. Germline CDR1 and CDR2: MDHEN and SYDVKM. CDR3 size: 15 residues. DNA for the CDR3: TGTGCCAGCAGTTTGAGCGGGAGTGGTACAGATACGCAGTATTTT. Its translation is CASSLSGSGTDTQYF.

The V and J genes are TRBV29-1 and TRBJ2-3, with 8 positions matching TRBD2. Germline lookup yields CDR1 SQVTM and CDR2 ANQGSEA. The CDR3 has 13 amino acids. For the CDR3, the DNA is TGCAGTCTCCGGGAGGGGGTTAAAGATACGCAGTATTTT. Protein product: CSLREGVKDTQYF.

The CDR3 DNA reads as TGTGCCAGCAGCTTAGGCGCTAGTTCGTACGAGCAGTACTTC. As protein: CASSLGASSYEQYF. The V call is TRBV11-3, the J call TRBJ2-7, with D uncertain. The germline V gene encodes CDR1 SGHNT and CDR2 YENEEA. V lost 1 base and J 4 bases, leaving 11 bases between the germline ends. The CDR3 length is 14 residues.

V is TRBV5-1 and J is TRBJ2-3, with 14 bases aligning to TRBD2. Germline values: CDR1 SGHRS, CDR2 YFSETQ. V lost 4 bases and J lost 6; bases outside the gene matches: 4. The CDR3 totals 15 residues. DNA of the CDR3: TGCGCCAGCAGCCTGGGACTAGCGGGAGAGGATACGCAGTATTTT. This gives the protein CASSLGLAGEDTQYF.

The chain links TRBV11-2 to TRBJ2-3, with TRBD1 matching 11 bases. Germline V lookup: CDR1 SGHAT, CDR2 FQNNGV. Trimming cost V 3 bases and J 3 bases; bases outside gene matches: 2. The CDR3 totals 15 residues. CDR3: CASSFGQGATDTQYF. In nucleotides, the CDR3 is TGTGCCAGCAGCTTCGGACAGGGGGCAACAGATACGCAGTATTTT.

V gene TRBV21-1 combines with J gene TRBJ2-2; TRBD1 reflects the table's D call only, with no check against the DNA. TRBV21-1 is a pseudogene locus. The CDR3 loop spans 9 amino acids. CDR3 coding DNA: TGTGCCAGCAGCATCAAGCTGTTTTTT. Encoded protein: CASSIKLFF.

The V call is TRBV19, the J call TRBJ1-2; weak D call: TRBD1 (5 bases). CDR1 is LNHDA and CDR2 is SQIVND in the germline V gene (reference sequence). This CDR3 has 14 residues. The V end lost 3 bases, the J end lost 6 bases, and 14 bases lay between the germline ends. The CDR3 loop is CASSMSPRGNGYTF. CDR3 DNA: TGTGCCAGTAGTATGAGTCCACGGGGGAATGGCTACACCTTC.

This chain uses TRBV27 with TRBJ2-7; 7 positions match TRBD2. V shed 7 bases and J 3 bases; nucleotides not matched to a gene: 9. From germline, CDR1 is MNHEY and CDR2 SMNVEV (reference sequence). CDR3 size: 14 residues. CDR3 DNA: TGTGCCAGCATGGAGGCGGGAGTAGTCTACGAGCAGTACTTC. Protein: CASMEAGVVYEQYF.

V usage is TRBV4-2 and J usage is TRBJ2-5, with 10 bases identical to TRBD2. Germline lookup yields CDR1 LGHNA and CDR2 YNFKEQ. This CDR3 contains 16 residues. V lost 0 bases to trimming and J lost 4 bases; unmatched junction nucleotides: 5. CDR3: CASSQEAVAGGETQYF. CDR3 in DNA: TGTGCCAGCAGCCAAGAAGCGGTAGCGGGAGGAGAGACCCAGTACTTC.

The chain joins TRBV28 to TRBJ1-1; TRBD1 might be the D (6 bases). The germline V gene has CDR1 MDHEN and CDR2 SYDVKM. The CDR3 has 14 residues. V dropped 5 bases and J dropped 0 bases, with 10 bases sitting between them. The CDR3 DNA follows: TGTGCCAGCAGTCATGGACAGATGAACACTGAAGCTTTCTTT. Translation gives CASSHGQMNTEAFF.